The 14 T cell receptor beta chains below were found in one sample sequenced in a study of shared clonotypes between healthy human individuals. Terminally differentiated effector memory CD45RA+ cells were left out of the naive CD8 fraction, which was CD45RO-negative and positively selected for CCR7. The assay was immunoSEQ multiplex PCR, and TCRdb's table has in-frame clones only and misses some. The sample includes millions of clones, less than 95% of them seen just once. The material sequenced was naive CD8+ T cells sorted from blood. All receptors come from a man aged 18 to 29 in good health.

The chain recombines TRBV7-9 with TRBJ1-6; D perhaps matches TRBD1 (5 bases). Deletions cut 5 bases from V and 5 bases from J, with 13 bases between. Germline assignment: CDR1 SEHNR and CDR2 FQNEAQ (reference sequence). This CDR3 has 15 residues. The CDR3 nucleotides read TGTGCCAGCAGCCCGACAGCCACCGATAATTCACCCCTCCACTTT. Translation: CASSPTATDNSPLHF.

The rearrangement links TRBV10-2 to TRBJ1-1, with D hard to call. CDR3 length: 13 amino acids. V lost 6 bases to trimming and J lost 7 bases, with 15 bases between them. The germline CDR1 and CDR2 sequences are WSHSY and SAAADI. CDR3 amino acids: CASRRALDLEAFF. The CDR3 DNA reads TGCGCCAGCAGAAGGGCCCTGGACCTTGAAGCTTTCTTT.

Turning to this clone: The sample has other DNA sequences that encode this CDR3 too. The chain uses TRBV4-1 and TRBJ2-7, with D hard to call. Trimming took off 1 base at V and 1 base at J, with 8 bases between the two ends. CDR1 is MGHRA, CDR2 YSYEKL, per germline. CDR3 length equals 14 residues. The DNA for the CDR3 is TGCGCCAGCAGCCAAGGGACGGCGTCCTACGAGCAGTACTTC. It specifies CASSQGTASYEQYF.

The chain carries TRBV7-2 and TRBJ2-3; D is uncertain. The CDR3 spans 13 residues. The V end was cut by 2 bases, the J end by 5 bases, with 8 bases between. CDR1 is SGHTA and CDR2 is FQGNSA in the germline V gene. This CDR3 reads CASSLTVGDTQYF. Written as DNA, the CDR3 is TGTGCCAGCAGCTTAACGGTTGGAGATACGCAGTATTTT.

The V and J genes are TRBV29-1 and TRBJ1-1, with D perhaps TRBD1 (6 bases). This CDR3 has 15 residues. Trimming left V 3 bases short and J 4 bases short, with 18 bases between. Germline assignment: CDR1 SQVTM and CDR2 ANQGSEA. The CDR3: CSVDPTGPGGTEAFF. The CDR3 DNA sequence: TGCAGCGTTGACCCGACAGGCCCCGGGGGCACTGAAGCTTTCTTT.

V usage is TRBV5-8 and J usage is TRBJ2-7; 8 bases map to TRBD1. The V gene's germline CDR1 is SGHTS and CDR2 YDEGEE. The ends lost 3 bases at V and 2 bases at J; junction bases unmatched: 10. The CDR3 has 16 residues. The CDR3 DNA reads as TGTGCCAGCAGCTGGTGGACAGGGAGCGGCACCTACGAGCAGTACTTC. Residues: CASSWWTGSGTYEQYF.

This chain links TRBV5-6 with TRBJ2-1; 12 bases agree with TRBD2. The CDR3 has 18 residues. Germline V CDR1 and CDR2: SGHDT, YYEEEE. Trimming took 4 bases from V and 2 from J; bases not matched to a gene: 10. CDR3 coding DNA: TGTGCCAGCAGCCACTTCTCAGGACTAGCGGGAACCTACAATGAGCAGTTCTTC. Its translation is CASSHFSGLAGTYNEQFF.

The chain couples TRBV4-3 to TRBJ1-2, with D unclear. The V and J ends lost 2 bases and 4 bases respectively, with 14 bases between them. CDR3 length: 15 residues. From germline, CDR1 is LGHNA and CDR2 YSLEER. The CDR3 bases are TGCGCCAGCAGCCAACTGTACGCGCTTGGCTATGGCTACACCTTC. Translating it yields CASSQLYALGYGYTF.

Details on this clone: This sample also contains other DNA sequences that code for the same CDR3. The V call is TRBV4-3, the J call TRBJ2-3; 7 bases are a match to TRBD2. CDR1 and CDR2 (germline): LGHNA, YSLEER. V gave up 1 base and J gave up 0 bases; unmatched junction bases: 4. The CDR3 spans 16 residues. In nucleotides, the CDR3 is TGCGCCAGCAGCCAAGGTCCGGGAGGAAGCACAGATACGCAGTATTTT. Translating gives CASSQGPGGSTDTQYF.

The count of this clone is one. The chain joins TRBV7-8 to TRBJ2-3, with D possibly TRBD2 on 7 matching bases. The V and J ends lost 0 bases and 1 base respectively, with 14 bases between them. The V gene's germline CDR1 is SGHVS and CDR2 FQNEAQ. The CDR3 extends over 17 amino acids. The CDR3 DNA follows: TGTGCCAGCAGCTTAGCAATGGCGGGGGCCCGCACAGATACGCAGTATTTT. It codes for CASSLAMAGARTDTQYF.

The chain uses TRBV30 and TRBJ2-7, with 11 bases lining up with TRBD2. The CDR3 runs 14 residues. From germline, CDR1 is GTSNPN and CDR2 SVGIG (reference sequence). J gave up 6 bases and V 1 base, and 5 bases lay outside the gene matches. As DNA, the CDR3 is TGTGCCTGGAGTGAAGTTAGCGGGAGGGGCGAGCAGTACTTC. It is translated as CAWSEVSGRGEQYF.

The chain combines TRBV29-1 with TRBJ2-3; D uncertain. This CDR3 is 14 amino acids long. The germline V gene has CDR1 SQVTM and CDR2 ANQGSEA. Deletions cut 4 bases from V and 2 bases from J, with 13 bases between. In DNA, the CDR3 is TGCAGCGTTGGAGAGCTCTCCTCCACAGATACGCAGTATTTT. Protein sequence: CSVGELSSTDTQYF.

J is TRBJ2-7 and V is TRBV4-2; the match to TRBD1 covers 9 bases. This CDR3 has 15 residues. Unmatched junction bases numbered 9, after V lost 4 bases and J lost 5 bases. The germline V gene encodes CDR1 LGHNA and CDR2 YNFKEQ. CDR3 region: CASSPFGTGTHEQYF. The CDR3, as DNA: TGTGCCAGCAGCCCATTCGGGACAGGGACCCACGAGCAGTACTTC.

The V gene is TRBV4-1, the J gene TRBJ2-1; D is uncertain. Germline lookup yields CDR1 MGHRA and CDR2 YSYEKL. The CDR3 runs to 15 residues. The V end lost 1 base, the J end lost 5 bases, and 12 bases lay between the germline ends. The DNA for the CDR3 is TGCGCCAGCAGCCAAGGGTCCGGTTCCGACAATGAGCAGTTCTTC. It specifies CASSQGSGSDNEQFF.